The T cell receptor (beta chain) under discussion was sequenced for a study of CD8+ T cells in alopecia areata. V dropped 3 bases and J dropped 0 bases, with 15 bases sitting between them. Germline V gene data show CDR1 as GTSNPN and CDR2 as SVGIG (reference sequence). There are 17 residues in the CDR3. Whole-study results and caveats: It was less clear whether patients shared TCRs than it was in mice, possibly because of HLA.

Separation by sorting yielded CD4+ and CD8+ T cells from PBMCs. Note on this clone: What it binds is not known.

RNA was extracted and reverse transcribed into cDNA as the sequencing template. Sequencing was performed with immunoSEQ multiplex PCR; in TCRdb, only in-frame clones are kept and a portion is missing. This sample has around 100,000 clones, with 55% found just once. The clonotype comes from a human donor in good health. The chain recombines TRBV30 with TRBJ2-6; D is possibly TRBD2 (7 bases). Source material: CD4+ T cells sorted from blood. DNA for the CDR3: TGTGCCTGGAGGGGGGGGGCATTAAGCTCTGGGGCCAACGTCCTGACTTTC. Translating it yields CAWRGGALSSGANVLTF.